One and the same sample provided the 16 T cell receptor beta chains below, sequenced in a study of beta chain features in type 1 diabetes. Isolated RNA was reverse transcribed in full, so expressed TCRB transcripts were sequenced. TCRdb's copy holds only in-frame clones and misses some; the assay was immunoSEQ multiplex PCR. The sample includes roughly 150,000 clones, around 10% of them seen just once. What was sequenced was central memory CD4+ T cells from blood. Source of these receptors: a man aged 18 to 29 in good health.

This clone was seen more than once but under ten times. V gene TRBV30 combines with J gene TRBJ1-2; 8 positions agree with TRBD1. Unmatched junction bases numbered 1, after V lost 2 bases and J lost 2 bases. This CDR3 has 13 amino acids. Germline values: CDR1 GTSNPN, CDR2 SVGIG (reference sequence). The CDR3 DNA reads TGTGCCTGGAGTCGACAGGGGAACTATGGCTACACCTTC. This gives the protein CAWSRQGNYGYTF.

The gene calls are TRBV2 and TRBJ2-3; D not certain. The V gene lost 8 bases and the J gene lost 7 bases, with 7 bases spanning the gap. The germline CDR1 and CDR2 sequences are SNHLY and FYNNEI. This CDR3 is 10 amino acids long. In DNA form, the CDR3 reads TGTGCCAGCGGTCCGAATACGCAGTATTTT. Its translation: CASGPNTQYF.

This clone was seen a handful of times. This chain joins TRBV28 and TRBJ2-3, with 10 bases identical to TRBD2. The CDR3 loop spans 15 amino acids. Trimming took 4 bases from V and 4 from J; bases not matched to a gene: 5. CDR1 is MDHEN, CDR2 SYDVKM, per germline. For the CDR3, the DNA is TGTGCCAGCAGTTCAGCGGGAGGGGCGGCAGATACGCAGTATTTT. This encodes CASSSAGGAADTQYF.

In its sample, this clone was seen a few times. The chain recombines TRBV20-1 with TRBJ2-7; D is ambiguous. The length of the CDR3 is 11 residues. From germline, CDR1 is DFQATT and CDR2 SNEGSKA (reference sequence). V was clipped by 5 bases and J by 0 bases, with 5 bases between them. In DNA form, the CDR3 reads TGCAGTGCTCCCCGCTCCTACGAGCAGTACTTC. Its translation: CSAPRSYEQYF.

This clone came up a few times. The V and J genes are TRBV21-1 and TRBJ2-7. TRBV21-1 is an annotated pseudogene. The CDR3 is 15 amino acids. CDR3 sequence reads: CASSKVRTDLLEQYF. CDR3 sequence (DNA): TGTGCCAGCAGCAAAGTTCGGACGGACCTCCTCGAGCAGTACTTC.

The CDR3 DNA is TGTGCCAGCTCACCTAAGGGGCAGCCAAGGGGCACTGAAGCTTTCTTT. As protein: CASSPKGQPRGTEAFF. V is TRBV18 and J is TRBJ1-1; D is perhaps TRBD1 (5 bases). Trimming stripped 3 bases from V and 4 bases from J, with 18 bases between. In germline, CDR1 is KGHSH, CDR2 LQKENI. CDR3 size: 16 residues.

This clone occurred a few times. V usage is TRBV14 and J usage is TRBJ2-3; D may be TRBD2 (6 bases). Germline V lookup: CDR1 SGHDN, CDR2 FVKESK. The V end lost 4 bases, the J end lost 4 bases, and 15 bases lay between the germline ends. The CDR3 contains 15 residues. The CDR3 here is CASSPSTSGADTQYF. CDR3 DNA sequence: TGTGCCAGCAGCCCCTCGACTAGTGGTGCAGATACGCAGTATTTT.

This clone was counted at least ten times. The gene calls are TRBV28 and TRBJ2-2; maybe TRBD1 (7 bases). The V gene lost 11 bases and the J gene lost 2 bases, with 15 bases spanning the gap. Looked up from germline, CDR1 is MDHEN and CDR2 is SYDVKM. CDR3 size: 14 residues. The CDR3 bases are TGTGCCGGACAGCAGGGGGGTAACACCGGGGAGCTGTTTTTT. It codes for CAGQQGGNTGELFF.

The V call is TRBV5-1, the J call TRBJ2-1, with 7 positions matching TRBD2. J gave up 5 bases and V 1 base, and 9 bases lay outside the gene matches. This CDR3 spans 16 amino acids. Germline lookup yields CDR1 SGHRS and CDR2 YFSETQ. CDR3 nucleotides: TGCGCCAGCAGCTTGAGGGTTAGGGAGGGTAACAATGAGCAGTTCTTC. Protein: CASSLRVREGNNEQFF.

This clone has a handful of counts. The genes are TRBV7-6 and TRBJ2-7; maybe TRBD1 (5 bases). V gave up 1 base and J gave up 4 bases, with 8 bases separating them. The CDR3 has 13 amino acids. Germline V lookup: CDR1 SGHVS, CDR2 FNYEAQ. The CDR3 loop is CASSLGQNYEQYF. DNA of the CDR3: TGTGCCAGCAGCTTAGGACAGAATTACGAGCAGTACTTC. The variable domain in full, completed from reference TRBV7-6 and TRBJ2-7, reads GAGVSQSPRYKVTKRGQDVALRCDPISGHVSLYWYRQALGQGPEFLTYFNYEAQQDKSGLPNDRFSAERPEGSISTLTIQRTEQRDSAMYRCASSLGQNYEQYFGPGTRLTVT.

Only a few counts were recorded for this clone. This chain links TRBV15 with TRBJ2-5; 8 bases agree with TRBD2. Germline-derived CDR1 and CDR2 are LNHNV and YYDKDF (reference sequence). The CDR3 runs to 15 residues. V gave up 1 base and J gave up 4 bases; unmatched junction bases: 5. The CDR3 bases are TGTGCCACCAGCAGAGTAGGCGGGAGGACAGAGACCCAGTACTTC. As protein: CATSRVGGRTETQYF.

This clone was seen a few times. The CDR3 DNA follows: TGTGCCAGCAGCTCCGTGGTTTCTAGCAATCAGCCCCAGCATTTT. Translated, it gives CASSSVVSSNQPQHF. This chain uses TRBV7-2 with TRBJ1-5; no firm D call. V was shortened by 4 bases and J by 0 bases, with 10 bases between the two germline ends. The CDR3 consists of 15 residues. CDR1 is SGHTA, CDR2 FQGNSA, per germline.

This clone was picked up one time. The rearrangement joins TRBV7-7 to TRBJ2-5; 7 nucleotides line up with TRBD1. There are 15 residues in the CDR3. The germline gives CDR1 SSHAT, CDR2 FNYEAQ (reference sequence). V lost 5 bases to trimming and J lost 1 base; unmatched junction nucleotides: 7. This CDR3 is CASSRTGTFQETQYF. For the CDR3, the DNA is TGTGCCAGCAGCCGGACAGGAACATTCCAAGAGACCCAGTACTTC.

This clone was found a few times. The chain links TRBV7-7 to TRBJ2-5; TRBD1 matches 8 bases. There are 14 residues in the CDR3. Germline trimming cut 4 bases from V and 11 bases from J; bases unmatched to any gene: 12. CDR1 and CDR2 from the germline V gene are SSHAT and FNYEAQ (reference sequence). CDR3 region: CASSSMTGVVGQYF. The CDR3 nucleotides read TGTGCCAGCAGCTCCATGACAGGGGTTGTAGGGCAGTACTTC.

This clone turned up a few times. The chain joins TRBV9 to TRBJ1-5; D is possibly TRBD1 (5 bases). The CDR3 runs 15 residues. The V end was cut by 0 bases, the J end by 7 bases, with 14 bases between. In germline, CDR1 is SGDLS, CDR2 YYNGEE. CDR3 coding DNA: TGTGCCAGCAGCGTAGATCCCGGGGGAGTGCAGCCCCAGCATTTT. This gives the protein CASSVDPGGVQPQHF.

This chain joins TRBV19 and TRBJ1-4; D remains ambiguous. Trimming shortened V by 5 bases and J by 7 bases, and 20 bases separated the two germline ends. The CDR3 is made up of 16 amino acids. The germline CDR1 and CDR2 sequences are LNHDA and SQIVND (reference sequence). The CDR3 is CASSPGRINGGEKLFF. The CDR3 DNA reads TGTGCCAGTAGTCCCGGACGGATTAATGGAGGTGAAAAACTGTTTTTT.